This T cell receptor (beta chain) was documented in a study of PD-1 blockade in classical Hodgkin lymphoma. Trimming stripped 6 bases from V and 1 base from J, with 10 bases between. The CDR3 runs to 14 residues. Germline V gene sequence: CDR1 MNHEY, CDR2 SMNVEV (reference sequence). Each and every patient relapsed after autologous stem cell transplantation, and patients got differing brentuximab vedotin exposure. Responses achieved at best were complete response, partial response or progressive disease. Findings and caveats of the study: According to reports, newly diagnosed patients had lower baseline TCR diversity than healthy donors, and relapsed/refractory patients had lower baseline TCR diversity still.

The assay was immunoSEQ multiplex PCR, and TCRdb's table has in-frame clones only and misses some. The data show around 19,000 clones, with roughly 75% seen just once and 24% held by the top ten. As to this clone: Its cognate antigen is unknown.

The chain combines TRBV27 with TRBJ2-1; D remains ambiguous. The sequencing used peripheral blood mononuclear cells (PBMCs), collected before the second cycle of nivolumab. This sequence was found in a human donor with classical Hodgkin lymphoma. Here the CDR3 DNA reads TGTGCCAGCAGAATGGAAGTGTCCTACAATGAGCAGTTCTTC. As protein: CASRMEVSYNEQFF.